Included here is one T cell receptor (beta chain) sequence, with context. This CDR3 is 14 amino acids long. From germline, CDR1 is DFQATT and CDR2 SNEGSKA (reference sequence). Deletions cut 1 base from V and 6 bases from J, with 15 bases between. Unique molecular identifiers (one per individual cDNA molecule) were attached. Each CDR3 protein is one row after TCRdb ran MiXCR on the 5' RACE reads. The sample contains about 100,000 distinct CDR3 sequences, under 15% of which appear only once. The record originates from a study of early T cells in non-severe SARS-CoV-2 infection. Specimen: whole blood. The chain uses TRBV20-1 and TRBJ1-1; D is possibly TRBD1 (5 bases). This sequence was found in an adult who was a healthcare worker with PCR-confirmed SARS-CoV-2 infection or an uninfected control (not recorded which). The CDR3 region has the DNA TGCAGTGCTAGAGTTCCCAGGGTAGGGGCTGAAGCTTTCTTT. This translates into CSARVPRVGAEAFF.